The sequence of this TCR beta chain was determined in a study of blood T cells in healthy people across ages. The second PCR ran about 6 to 11 cycles with a sample-barcoded 5' primer and J-beta primers. TCRdb called the 5' RACE reads again in MiXCR, with one record for every CDR3 protein. The data show hundreds of thousands of distinct CDR3 sequences, with 32% seen just once and 15% held by the top ten. The CDR3 loop spans 10 amino acids. Trimming removed 4 bases at V and 10 bases at J, with 8 bases between. The germline CDR1 and CDR2 sequences are SQVTM and ANQGSEA. Input material: blood. The rearrangement uses TRBV29-1 and TRBJ2-1, with D perhaps assigned TRBD1 or TRBD2 (5 bases each). This TCR was sampled from a woman of 80 years or more in good health. The CDR3, as DNA: TGCAGCGTTGGGGGCGGGGAGCAGTTCTTC. This sequence encodes CSVGGGEQFF.